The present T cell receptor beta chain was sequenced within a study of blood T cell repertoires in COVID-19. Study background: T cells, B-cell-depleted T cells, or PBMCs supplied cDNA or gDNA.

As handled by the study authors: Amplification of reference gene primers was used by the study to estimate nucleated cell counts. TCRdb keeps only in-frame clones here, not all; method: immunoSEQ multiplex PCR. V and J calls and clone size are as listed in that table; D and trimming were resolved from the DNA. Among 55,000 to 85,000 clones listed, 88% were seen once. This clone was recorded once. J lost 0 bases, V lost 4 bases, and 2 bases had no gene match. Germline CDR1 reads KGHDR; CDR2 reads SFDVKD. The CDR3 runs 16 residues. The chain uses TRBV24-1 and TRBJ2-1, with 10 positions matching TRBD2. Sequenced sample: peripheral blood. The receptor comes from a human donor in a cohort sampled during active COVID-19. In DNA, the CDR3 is TGTGCCACCAGTGAACCTAGCGGGAGCTCCTACAATGAGCAGTTCTTC. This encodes CATSEPSGSSYNEQFF.